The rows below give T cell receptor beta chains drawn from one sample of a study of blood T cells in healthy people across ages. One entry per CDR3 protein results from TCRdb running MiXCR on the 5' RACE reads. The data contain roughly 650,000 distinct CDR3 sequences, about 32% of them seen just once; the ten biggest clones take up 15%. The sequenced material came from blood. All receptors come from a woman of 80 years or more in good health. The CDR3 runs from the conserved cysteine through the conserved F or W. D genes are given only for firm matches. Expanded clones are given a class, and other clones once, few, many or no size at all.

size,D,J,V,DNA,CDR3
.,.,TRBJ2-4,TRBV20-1,TGCAGTACTAGTAACCCAGGTTTTGAGCAGTACTTC,CSTSNPGFEQYF
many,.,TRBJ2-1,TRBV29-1,TGCAGCGTCAAAACAGGGTATGATGAGCAGTTCTTC,CSVKTGYDEQFF
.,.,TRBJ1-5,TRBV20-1,TGCAGTGCTAGAGTCGGGACGGCTCATCAGCCCCAGCATTTT,CSARVGTAHQPQHF
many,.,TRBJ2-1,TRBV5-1,TGCGCCAGCAGCCCATCGACAGCCTACAATGAGCAGTTCTTC,CASSPSTAYNEQFF
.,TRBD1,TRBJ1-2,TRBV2,TGTGCCAGCAGCGACGATGGGACAGTAGGCTACACCTTC,CASSDDGTVGYTF
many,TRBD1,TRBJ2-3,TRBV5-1,TGCGCCAGCAGCCACCGACAGGGCAACACAGATACGCAGTATTTT,CASSHRQGNTDTQYF
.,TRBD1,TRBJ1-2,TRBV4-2,TGTGCCAGCAGCCAAGTTCCGACAGGGAGAGATGGCTACACCTTC,CASSQVPTGRDGYTF
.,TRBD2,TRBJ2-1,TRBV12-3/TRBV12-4,TGTGCCAGCACCCGACTAGCGGGACGCTACAATGAGCAGTTCTTC,CASTRLAGRYNEQFF
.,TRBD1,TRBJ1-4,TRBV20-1,TGCAGTGTCCCTGGGACAGGGGTTGAAAAACTGTTTTTT,CSVPGTGVEKLFF
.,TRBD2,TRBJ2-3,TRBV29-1,TGCAGCGTGGAGGGCGGGAGTGGTACAGATACGCAGTATTTT,CSVEGGSGTDTQYF
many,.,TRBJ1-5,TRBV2,TGTGCCAGCAGTAATAGCAATCAGCCCCAGCATTTT,CASSNSNQPQHF
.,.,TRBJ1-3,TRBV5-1,TGCGCCAGCAGCTTCAACGCACAGGACTCTGGAAACACCATATATTTT,CASSFNAQDSGNTIYF
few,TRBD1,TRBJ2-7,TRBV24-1,TGTGCCACCAGTGATTTCGGGACAGGGAACGAGCAGTACTTC,CATSDFGTGNEQYF
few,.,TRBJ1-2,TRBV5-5,TGTGCCAGCAGCGCGGACGAATTTAACTATGGCTACACCTTC,CASSADEFNYGYTF
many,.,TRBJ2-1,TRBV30,TGTGCCTGGAGTGTAGGGAATCCCCATGAGCAGTTCTTC,CAWSVGNPHEQFF
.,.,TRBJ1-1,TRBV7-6,TGTGCCAGCAGCCCCCCCCAGTCGGAAGCTTTCTTT,CASSPPQSEAFF
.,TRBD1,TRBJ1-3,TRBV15,TGTGCCACCAGCAGAGAGACACAGGGGGCTGGAAACACCATATATTTT,CATSRETQGAGNTIYF
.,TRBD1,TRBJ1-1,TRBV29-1,TGCAGCGTTGAGGCAGGGGGCATGAACACTGAAGCTTTCTTT,CSVEAGGMNTEAFF
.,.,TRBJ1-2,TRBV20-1,TGCAGTGCTCCGAGGGGGTCAATGGGCTACACCTTC,CSAPRGSMGYTF
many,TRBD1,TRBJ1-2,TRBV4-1,TGCGCCAGCAGCCAAGATGGCAGGGGGAACTATGGCTACACCTTC,CASSQDGRGNYGYTF
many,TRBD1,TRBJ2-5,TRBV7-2,TGTGCCAGCAGGCCGACTGGGACAGCCCAAGAGACCCAGTACTTC,CASRPTGTAQETQYF
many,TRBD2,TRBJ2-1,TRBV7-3,TGTGCCAGCAGCGAGCCCGGGACTACCCTAGAGCAGTTCTTC,CASSEPGTTLEQFF
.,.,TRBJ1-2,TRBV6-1,TGTGCCAGCAGTGAGCCGGGATTATCCTATGGCTACACCTTC,CASSEPGLSYGYTF
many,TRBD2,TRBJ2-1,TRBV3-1,TGTGCCAGCAGCCAAGTTGCGCGGGGGGGCCAGGATGAGCAGTTCTTC,CASSQVARGGQDEQFF
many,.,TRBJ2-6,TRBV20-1,TGCAGTGCTAGAGATAGGAACTCTGGGGCCAACGTCCTGACTTTC,CSARDRNSGANVLTF
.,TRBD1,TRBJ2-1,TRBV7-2,TGTGCCAGCAGCTTAGCATACCAGGGGGTCTGGGATGAGCAGTTCTTC,CASSLAYQGVWDEQFF
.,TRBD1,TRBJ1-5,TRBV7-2,TGTGCCAGCAGCCCCGGGACAGGGGCCCAATATAGCAATCAGCCCCAGCATTTT,CASSPGTGAQYSNQPQHF
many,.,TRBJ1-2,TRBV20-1,TGCAGTGCTAGAGTATCTTCTACGAGGACCTATGGCTACACCTTC,CSARVSSTRTYGYTF
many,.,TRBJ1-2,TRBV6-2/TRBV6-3,TGTGCCAGCAGTTACTCTATCCGGACGGCTAACTATGGCTACACCTTC,CASSYSIRTANYGYTF
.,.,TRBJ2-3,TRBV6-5,TGTGCCAGCCTAACTAGAGACACAGATACGCAGTATTTT,CASLTRDTDTQYF
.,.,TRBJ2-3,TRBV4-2,TGTGCCAGCAGCCAGGGGGATAGGGGGGCGTTTAAGACAGATACGCAGTATTTT,CASSQGDRGAFKTDTQYF
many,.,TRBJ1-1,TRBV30,TGTGCCTGGACCCACGGATCTCGGGGGAACACTGAAGCTTTCTTT,CAWTHGSRGNTEAFF